The 21 T cell receptor beta chains given below trace back to one sample, sequenced in a study of blood T cell repertoires in COVID-19. Libraries were prepared by immunoSEQ multiplex PCR; TCRdb keeps only in-frame clonotypes and omits some of them. This table has about 220,000 clones, around 83% appearing once. The sequencing input was peripheral blood. Receptors were obtained from a man aged 35-49 years who had recovered from COVID-19.

V usage is TRBV6-2 or TRBV6-3 and J usage is TRBJ2-3; TRBD2 agrees at 7 bases. The V gene's germline CDR1 is MNHEY and CDR2 SVGEGT. Trimming took 2 bases from V and 4 from J; bases not matched to a gene: 6. The CDR3 contains 15 residues. CDR3 nucleotides: TGTGCCAGCAGTTACGGACTAGGGCGATCAGATACGCAGTATTTT. Amino acids: CASSYGLGRSDTQYF.

J is TRBJ1-1 and V is TRBV7-2; 8 positions match TRBD1. J was trimmed by 11 bases and V by 3 bases; bases with no gene match: 14. The CDR3 has 15 residues. Germline assignment: CDR1 SGHTA and CDR2 FQGNSA. The CDR3: CASSLGTGGSPGAFF. CDR3 sequence (DNA): TGTGCCAGCAGCTTGGGGACAGGAGGTTCGCCCGGGGCTTTCTTT.

V and J are TRBV5-1 and TRBJ2-1; unclear D gene. Between the trimmed V and J ends, which lost 3 bases and 0 bases, there was a span of 10 bases. The CDR3 spans 15 residues. Germline loops: CDR1 SGHRS, CDR2 YFSETQ. CDR3 residues: CASSSPESSYNEQFF. CDR3 bases: TGCGCCAGCAGCTCACCCGAGAGCTCCTACAATGAGCAGTTCTTC.

The chain is built from TRBV12-5 and TRBJ2-3; TRBD1 aligns across 7 bases. Germline assignment: CDR1 LGHNT and CDR2 FRNRAP. The CDR3 extends over 16 amino acids. V lost 0 bases and J lost 3; bases outside the gene matches: 6. The CDR3 coding sequence is TGTGCTAGTGGTTTGGTAGGGGGCGGGCGAACAGATACGCAGTATTTT. This encodes CASGLVGGGRTDTQYF.

This sequence joins TRBV7-8 and TRBJ2-7; 8 bases map to TRBD1. Germline lookup yields CDR1 SGHVS and CDR2 FQNEAQ. The CDR3 runs to 13 residues. With V trimmed by 5 bases and J by 3 bases, 3 bases remained unmatched. The CDR3 loop is CASSGQGYYEQYF. The CDR3 DNA is TGTGCCAGCAGCGGACAGGGCTACTACGAGCAGTACTTC. The complete variable domain, with remaining parts taken from reference TRBV7-8 and TRBJ2-7, reads GAGVSQSPRYKVAKRGQDVALRCDPISGHVSLFWYQQALGQGPEFLTYFQNEAQLDKSGLPSDRFFAERPEGSVSTLKIQRTQQEDSAVYLCASSGQGYYEQYFGPGTRLTVT.

The chain is built from TRBV5-5 and TRBJ1-1; unclear D gene. Per germline, CDR1 SGHKS and CDR2 YYEKEE (reference sequence). The CDR3 covers 14 residues. Trimming stripped 2 bases from V and 1 base from J, with 9 bases between. For the CDR3, the DNA is TGTGCCAGCAGCTTAAAACGGTCGAACACTGAAGCTTTCTTT. Amino acid sequence: CASSLKRSNTEAFF.

Only one count was recorded for this clone. This sequence joins TRBV7-2 and TRBJ2-2; a possible D gene is TRBD2 (5 bases). V was clipped by 5 bases and J by 7 bases, with 14 bases between them. This CDR3 contains 14 residues. From germline, CDR1 is SGHTA and CDR2 FQGNSA. The CDR3 loop reads CASSQGSFGGELFF. In DNA form, the CDR3 reads TGTGCCAGCAGCCAAGGGAGTTTCGGCGGGGAGCTGTTTTTT.

The V and J genes are TRBV27 and TRBJ1-6, with a tentative D call TRBD1 (6 bases). Trimming removed 2 bases from V and 9 bases from J, with 14 bases in between. The CDR3 length is 15 residues. Germline CDR1 is MNHEY and CDR2 is SMNVEV (reference sequence). The CDR3 is CASSLIGDKSSPLHF. The CDR3, as DNA: TGTGCCAGCAGTTTAATTGGGGACAAGAGTTCACCCCTCCACTTT.

This chain links TRBV11-2 with TRBJ2-7; the match to TRBD2 covers 12 bases. This CDR3 has 15 amino acids. V shed 5 bases and J 3 bases; nucleotides not matched to a gene: 5. From germline, CDR1 is SGHAT and CDR2 FQNNGV. CDR3 in DNA: TGTGCCAGCAGCCGACTAGCGGGAGACATCTACGAGCAGTACTTC. This encodes CASSRLAGDIYEQYF.

This clone showed up just once. This rearrangement joins TRBV19 to TRBJ2-7; D perhaps matches TRBD1 (6 bases). From germline, CDR1 is LNHDA and CDR2 SQIVND (reference sequence). V dropped 9 bases and J dropped 3 bases, with 15 bases sitting between them. The CDR3 sequence is 13 residues long. The CDR3 here is CASGTGHYYEQYF. CDR3 bases: TGTGCCAGCGGAACGGGACACTACTACGAGCAGTACTTC.

This clone has just one count. This rearrangement joins TRBV3-1 (or the pseudogene TRBV3-2) to TRBJ1-4; D is perhaps TRBD1 (6 bases). The CDR3 is 14 amino acids. Trimming shortened V by 1 base and J by 3 bases, and 6 bases separated the two germline ends. CDR1 is LGHDT, CDR2 YNNKEL, per germline (reference sequence). Here the CDR3 reads CASSQGTANEKLFF. The CDR3 DNA follows: TGTGCCAGCAGCCAAGGGACAGCTAATGAAAAACTGTTTTTT.

The table lists this clone with a count of one. The rearrangement joins TRBV5-1 to TRBJ1-1; TRBD1 matches at 8 bases. In germline, CDR1 is SGHRS, CDR2 YFSETQ. Unmatched junction bases numbered 1, after V lost 0 bases and J lost 3 bases. This CDR3 comprises 14 residues. The CDR3, as DNA: TGCGCCAGCAGCTTGGCAGGGGGCCACACTGAAGCTTTCTTT. Protein product: CASSLAGGHTEAFF.

This clone was detected only a few times. The same CDR3 is also encoded by other DNA sequences in this sample. The chain couples TRBV11-3 to TRBJ2-3; D may be TRBD1 (5 bases). Germline values: CDR1 SGHNT, CDR2 YENEEA. Trimming removed 4 bases at V and 1 base at J, with 12 bases between. The CDR3 totals 15 residues. The CDR3 loop is CASSSRQGGTDTQYF. CDR3 DNA: TGTGCCAGCAGCTCAAGACAAGGGGGCACAGATACGCAGTATTTT.

V and J are TRBV11-3 and TRBJ2-4, with D possibly matching TRBD2 (6 bases). CDR1 and CDR2 from the germline V gene are SGHNT and YENEEA. The CDR3 totals 16 residues. Trimming took 3 bases from V and 6 from J, leaving 18 bases between them. The CDR3 region is CASSFNYNEGGNIQYF. CDR3 DNA: TGTGCCAGCAGCTTTAACTATAACGAGGGAGGAAACATTCAGTACTTC.

The chain recombines TRBV7-2 with TRBJ2-7, with 12 bases fitting TRBD2. From germline, CDR1 is SGHTA and CDR2 FQGNSA. CDR3 size: 15 residues. V shed 3 bases and J 5 bases; nucleotides not matched to a gene: 5. The CDR3 sequence: CASSFRTSGTHEQYF. The CDR3 DNA is TGTGCCAGCAGCTTCAGGACTAGCGGGACCCACGAGCAGTACTTC. Variable domain in full (rest from reference TRBV7-2 and TRBJ2-7): GAGVSQSPSNKVTEKGKDVELRCDPISGHTALYWYRQSLGQGLEFLIYFQGNSAPDKSGLPSDRFSAERTGGSVSTLTIQRTQQEDSAVYLCASSFRTSGTHEQYFGPGTRLTVT.

The chain carries TRBV7-6 and TRBJ2-5; 12 bases line up with TRBD2. V gave up 0 bases and J gave up 2 bases; unmatched junction bases: 4. The CDR3 runs 17 residues. Germline-derived CDR1 and CDR2 are SGHVS and FNYEAQ. The CDR3, as DNA: TGTGCCAGCAGCTTAGCCCTAGCGGGAGGGAAGCAAGAGACCCAGTACTTC. Translating it yields CASSLALAGGKQETQYF.

The V call is TRBV10-3, the J call TRBJ2-7; 13 bases map to TRBD2. CDR1 is ENHRY and CDR2 is SYGVKD in the germline V gene. V was pared by 6 bases and J by 7 bases, with 6 bases of the junction left unmatched. This CDR3 has 14 residues. The DNA for the CDR3 is TGTGCCATCAGGCCCGGACTAGCGGGAGAGGAGCAGTACTTC. Translated, it gives CAIRPGLAGEEQYF.

This clone showed up just once. The J gene is TRBJ2-3, the V gene TRBV5-4; TRBD2 matches at 10 bases. This CDR3 comprises 13 residues. The germline V gene has CDR1 SGHNT and CDR2 YYREEE (reference sequence). Trimming took 5 bases from V and 6 from J; bases not matched to a gene: 3. CDR3 residues: CASRGTSADTQYF. In DNA form, the CDR3 reads TGTGCCAGCAGGGGGACTAGCGCTGATACGCAGTATTTT. The variable domain in full, with the rest retrieved from reference TRBV5-4 and TRBJ2-3, is ETGVTQSPTHLIKTRGQQVTLRCSSQSGHNTVSWYQQALGQGPQFIFQYYREEENGRGNFPPRFSGLQFPNYSSELNVNALELDDSALYLCASRGTSADTQYFGPGTRLTVL.

The chain combines TRBV30 with TRBJ1-3; TRBD1 aligns across 10 bases. Unmatched junction bases numbered 8, after V lost 7 bases and J lost 8 bases. The CDR3 is 13 residues long. Per the germline V gene, CDR1 is GTSNPN and CDR2 is SVGIG (reference sequence). CDR3 DNA sequence: TGTGCCTATTCGGGGACAGGGGTTTACACCATATATTTT. Its translation: CAYSGTGVYTIYF.

The chain carries TRBV27 and TRBJ2-7; perhaps TRBD2 as D (6 bases). The CDR3 has 16 amino acids. Trimming took off 8 bases at V and 5 bases at J, with 25 bases between the two ends. Per the germline V gene, CDR1 is MNHEY and CDR2 is SMNVEV (reference sequence). CDR3 protein: CASLPAGGGFFNEQYF. In DNA form, the CDR3 reads TGTGCCAGCCTACCGGCCGGGGGAGGCTTCTTTAACGAGCAGTACTTC.

This chain connects TRBV11-3 to TRBJ2-1; TRBD2 matches at 9 bases. V shed 5 bases and J 2 bases; nucleotides not matched to a gene: 7. Germline CDR1 is SGHNT and CDR2 is YENEEA. CDR3 length: 16 amino acids. The CDR3, as DNA: TGTGCCAGCAGCCATCTAGCGGGGTCCCCCTACAATGAGCAGTTCTTC. This gives the protein CASSHLAGSPYNEQFF.